The 31 T cell receptor beta chains reported below all come from one sample, sequenced in a study of radiotherapy plus CTLA-4 blockade in lung cancer. The assay was immunoSEQ multiplex PCR, and TCRdb's table has in-frame clones only and misses some. The table has 75,000 to 80,000 clones, more than 85% seen once. The material sequenced was peripheral blood, taken from a patient treated with radiotherapy plus ipilimumab. The receptors stem from a human donor with non-small cell lung cancer who had stable disease on radiotherapy plus ipilimumab.

The J gene is TRBJ2-5, the V gene TRBV5-1; TRBD1 might be the D (6 bases). The germline V gene has CDR1 SGHRS and CDR2 YFSETQ. The V gene lost 5 bases and the J gene lost 9 bases, with 17 bases spanning the gap. CDR3 length: 13 amino acids. CDR3 DNA sequence: TGCGCCAGCAGAAACCGTGGACAGTCATCCCAGTACTTC. Its translation is CASRNRGQSSQYF.

This chain connects TRBV28 to TRBJ1-4, with a possible D match to TRBD1 (6 bases). The germline V gene encodes CDR1 MDHEN and CDR2 SYDVKM. The CDR3 has 13 amino acids. V was clipped by 5 bases and J by 8 bases, with 12 bases between them. CDR3 nucleotides: TGTGCCAGCAGTCCGCCCGGACAGGAAAAACTGTTTTTT. This translates into CASSPPGQEKLFF.

The chain links TRBV28 to TRBJ2-7; 12 nucleotides match TRBD2. The CDR3 consists of 18 residues. V shed 3 bases and J 0 bases; nucleotides not matched to a gene: 9. Looked up from germline, CDR1 is MDHEN and CDR2 is SYDVKM. The CDR3 sequence: CASSFGLAGRNPSYEQYF. The CDR3 nucleotides are TGTGCCAGCAGTTTCGGACTAGCGGGGCGGAATCCCTCCTACGAGCAGTACTTC. Full variable domain (remainder filled in from reference TRBV28 and TRBJ2-7): DVKVTQSSRYLVKRTGEKVFLECVQDMDHENMFWYRQDPGLGLRLIYFSYDVKMKEKGDIPEGYSVSREKKERFSLILESASTNQTSMYLCASSFGLAGRNPSYEQYFGPGTRLTVT.

V usage is TRBV27 and J usage is TRBJ2-7, with 9 bases lining up with TRBD1. V shed 5 bases and J 12 bases; nucleotides not matched to a gene: 5. Per germline, CDR1 MNHEY and CDR2 SMNVEV (reference sequence). This CDR3 is 11 amino acids long. CDR3 in amino acids: CASSLRQGGYF. The CDR3 nucleotides read TGTGCCAGCAGTCTACGACAGGGGGGGTACTTC.

CDR3 amino acids: CSVVGLGREQYF. The CDR3 nucleotides read TGCAGCGTTGTCGGCTTGGGGCGAGAGCAGTACTTC. The V and J genes are TRBV29-1 and TRBJ2-7; tentative D call: TRBD1 (5 bases). Trimming stripped 4 bases from V and 7 bases from J, with 14 bases between. Per the germline V gene, CDR1 is SQVTM and CDR2 is ANQGSEA. The CDR3 is made up of 12 amino acids.

Concerning this clone itself: This sample also contains other DNA sequences that code for the same CDR3. This sequence joins TRBV7-2 and TRBJ2-5; 7 bases are a match to TRBD2. Germline assignment: CDR1 SGHTA and CDR2 FQGNSA. This CDR3 is built from 14 residues. With V trimmed by 5 bases and J by 4 bases, 7 bases remained unmatched. CDR3 sequence: CASSPWGGGETQYF. The DNA for the CDR3 is TGTGCCAGCAGCCCCTGGGGGGGTGGAGAGACCCAGTACTTC.

This chain joins TRBV19 and TRBJ1-5, with a possible D match to TRBD1 (5 bases). The V gene lost 9 bases and the J gene lost 1 base, with 16 bases spanning the gap. The CDR3 sequence is 15 residues long. CDR1 and CDR2 from the germline V gene are LNHDA and SQIVND (reference sequence). The CDR3 sequence: CASRSTYRSNQPQHF. The CDR3 DNA follows: TGTGCCAGCCGCTCAACCTACAGGAGCAATCAGCCCCAGCATTTT.

V is TRBV28 and J is TRBJ2-3; D may be TRBD1 (5 bases). Per the germline V gene, CDR1 is MDHEN and CDR2 is SYDVKM. The ends were cut back, 5 bases at V and 6 bases at J, with 24 bases in the middle. This CDR3 contains 17 residues. As DNA, the CDR3 is TGTGCCAGCAGTACATACAGGCCCGCAGCGCTTGACGATACGCAGTATTTT. Translated, it gives CASSTYRPAALDDTQYF. Full variable domain (missing parts from reference TRBV28 and TRBJ2-3): DVKVTQSSRYLVKRTGEKVFLECVQDMDHENMFWYRQDPGLGLRLIYFSYDVKMKEKGDIPEGYSVSREKKERFSLILESASTNQTSMYLCASSTYRPAALDDTQYFGPGTRLTVL.

The V gene is TRBV19, the J gene TRBJ2-7; D is tentatively TRBD1 or TRBD2 (5 bases each). Germline V gives CDR1 LNHDA, CDR2 SQIVND (reference sequence). CDR3 length: 13 residues. The V and J ends lost 10 bases and 3 bases respectively, with 16 bases between them. CDR3 loop: CATSGRTSYEQYF. CDR3 sequence (DNA): TGTGCCACCTCGGGACGGACGAGCTACGAGCAGTACTTC. Supplemented by reference TRBV19 and TRBJ2-7, the full variable domain reads DGGITQSPKYLFRKEGQNVTLSCEQNLNHDAMYWYRQDPGQGLRLIYYSQIVNDFQKGDIAEGYSVSREKKESFPLTVTSAQKNPTAFYLCATSGRTSYEQYFGPGTRLTVT.

This chain links TRBV6-4 with TRBJ2-3; D may be TRBD2 (6 bases). Trimming left V 2 bases short and J 0 bases short, with 6 bases between. CDR1 and CDR2 from the germline V gene are MRHNA and SNTAGT. This CDR3 has 14 amino acids. In nucleotides, the CDR3 is TGTGCCAGCAGTGACGGGACTAGCACAGATACGCAGTATTTT. Encoded protein: CASSDGTSTDTQYF.

The chain has TRBV5-4 and TRBJ2-1; TRBD2 matches at 11 bases. After removal of 1 base from V and 7 bases from J, the junction contained 4 bases not matched to a gene. The CDR3 loop spans 15 amino acids. The germline CDR1 and CDR2 sequences are SGHNT and YYREEE (reference sequence). The DNA for the CDR3 is TGTGCCAGCAGCTTGCTAGCGGGAGGAGATAATGAGCAGTTCTTC. Encoded protein: CASSLLAGGDNEQFF.

The V gene is TRBV27, the J gene TRBJ2-7, with no clear D. Germline V gene data show CDR1 as MNHEY and CDR2 as SMNVEV (reference sequence). With 4 bases removed from V and 2 bases from J, the gap between germline ends came to 9 bases. The CDR3 length is 13 residues. CDR3 amino acids: CASSSRPTYEQYF. As DNA, the CDR3 is TGTGCCAGCAGTTCCCGCCCCACCTACGAGCAGTACTTC.

Of note for this clone: Other DNA sequences in this sample translate to the same CDR3. The chain couples TRBV11-2 to TRBJ2-7; D unresolved. CDR1 is SGHAT and CDR2 is FQNNGV in the germline V gene. The CDR3 covers 15 residues. V lost 3 bases, J lost 4 bases, and 16 bases lay in between. The CDR3 spells CASSFAQTLGYEQYF. CDR3 bases: TGTGCCAGCAGCTTTGCTCAGACCCTTGGGTACGAGCAGTACTTC.

This clone was detected only once. V usage is TRBV28 and J usage is TRBJ2-1; D might be TRBD2 (6 bases). V lost 5 bases to trimming and J lost 5 bases, with 16 bases between them. CDR3 length: 15 residues. The germline CDR1 and CDR2 sequences are MDHEN and SYDVKM. CDR3: CASSPYSGGHNEQFF. DNA of the CDR3: TGTGCCAGCAGTCCTTACTCCGGAGGGCACAATGAGCAGTTCTTC.

V gene TRBV30 combines with J gene TRBJ2-2, with 7 bases lining up with TRBD1. The CDR3 extends over 15 amino acids. Germline V gene lookup returns CDR1 GTSNPN and CDR2 SVGIG (reference sequence). The V segment lost 2 bases and the J segment 6 bases; nucleotides outside the gene matches: 9. The CDR3 DNA sequence: TGTGCCTGGAGTTTCGACAGGGTAGGCGCCGGGGAGCTGTTTTTT. Translated, it gives CAWSFDRVGAGELFF.

The V call is TRBV7-2, the J call TRBJ2-2; TRBD2 is a possible D gene (6 bases). V was cut by 5 bases and J by 0 bases, with 19 bases left in between. Germline CDR1 SGHTA, CDR2 FQGNSA. CDR3 length: 18 amino acids. Here the CDR3 DNA reads TGTGCCAGCAGCCCCTCTGGCCGGACTATTTCGAACACCGGGGAGCTGTTTTTT. It is translated as CASSPSGRTISNTGELFF.

V and J are TRBV7-9 and TRBJ2-1; TRBD1 or TRBD2 may be the D gene (6 bases each). This CDR3 is built from 15 residues. Trimming stripped 1 base from V and 7 bases from J, with 14 bases between. Germline V gives CDR1 SEHNR, CDR2 FQNEAQ (reference sequence). The CDR3 nucleotides are TGTGCCAGCAGCTTAGAGGGGGGCTTGAGGAATGAGCAGTTCTTC. This encodes CASSLEGGLRNEQFF.

The V gene is TRBV25-1, the J gene TRBJ2-5; tentatively, D is TRBD2 (5 bases). CDR1 is MGHDK, CDR2 SYGVNS, per germline. This CDR3 region has 14 residues. V lost 1 base, J lost 7 bases, and 13 bases lay in between. CDR3 in DNA: TGTGCCAGCAGTGAATCGTTCACTAGGGCGACCCAGTACTTC. This translates into CASSESFTRATQYF.

This chain links TRBV11-3 with TRBJ2-2; D might be TRBD1 (5 bases). The CDR3 consists of 14 residues. Per germline, CDR1 SGHNT and CDR2 YENEEA. V was trimmed by 0 bases and J by 4 bases, leaving 6 bases between them. CDR3 sequence: CASSLDRATGELFF. CDR3 nucleotide sequence: TGTGCCAGCAGCTTAGACAGGGCCACCGGGGAGCTGTTTTTT. Full variable domain (missing parts from reference TRBV11-3 and TRBJ2-2): EAGVVQSPRYKIIEKKQPVAFWCNPISGHNTLYWYLQNLGQGPELLIRYENEEAVDDSQLPKDRFSAERLKGVDSTLKIQPAELGDSAVYLCASSLDRATGELFFGEGSRLTVL.

This chain joins TRBV30 and TRBJ2-7, with 8 bases that match TRBD2. V lost 8 bases and J lost 1; bases outside the gene matches: 16. Germline V lookup: CDR1 GTSNPN, CDR2 SVGIG (reference sequence). CDR3 size: 16 residues. The CDR3 loop is CARRPQLTSESYEQYF. In DNA form, the CDR3 reads TGTGCCCGCAGGCCCCAACTGACTAGCGAATCCTACGAGCAGTACTTC.

The chain combines TRBV4-1 with TRBJ2-7; maybe TRBD1 (6 bases). The CDR3 is 14 residues long. Looked up from germline, CDR1 is MGHRA and CDR2 is YSYEKL. V was cut by 2 bases and J by 4 bases, with 12 bases left in between. CDR3 coding DNA: TGCGCCAGCAGCCAACGGGCCAGGGGTTACGAGCAGTACTTC. It translates to CASSQRARGYEQYF.

The chain uses TRBV10-1 and TRBJ1-3; D not resolved. CDR3 length: 12 amino acids. Germline V CDR1 and CDR2: WNHNN, SYGVQD (reference sequence). Trimming cost V 4 bases and J 13 bases, with 14 bases left between them. The CDR3 spells CASSVLGPRIYF. CDR3 nucleotides: TGCGCCAGCAGTGTTTTGGGCCCCAGAATATATTTT.

The chain is built from TRBV5-1 and TRBJ2-1, with a weak D call TRBD2 (6 bases). CDR1 is SGHRS, CDR2 YFSETQ, per germline. The CDR3 spans 15 residues. V lost 4 bases and J lost 0, with 11 bases in between. DNA for the CDR3: TGCGCCAGCAGCGGGGGGAGGAGCTCCTACAATGAGCAGTTCTTC. As protein: CASSGGRSSYNEQFF.

V is TRBV5-1 and J is TRBJ2-3; 11 nucleotides match TRBD2. CDR1 is SGHRS and CDR2 is YFSETQ in the germline V gene. The trim removed 1 base at V and 0 bases at J, leaving 4 bases unmatched. The CDR3 length is 17 residues. The DNA for the CDR3 is TGCGCCAGCAGCTTGACTAGCGGGGGCCTTAGCACAGATACGCAGTATTTT. Amino acids: CASSLTSGGLSTDTQYF.

This clone was recorded a few times. Other DNA sequences in this sample translate to the same CDR3. The rearrangement links TRBV20-1 to TRBJ2-5; no definite D call. The CDR3 spans 10 residues. Trimming cost V 3 bases and J 1 base, with 0 bases left between them. Germline CDR1 reads DFQATT; CDR2 reads SNEGSKA (reference sequence). CDR3 in DNA: TGCAGTGCTAGCCAAGAGACCCAGTACTTC. Protein sequence: CSASQETQYF.

The rearrangement joins TRBV10-2 to TRBJ2-3; TRBD2 is a possible D gene (5 bases). CDR3 length equals 12 residues. The germline V gene has CDR1 WSHSY and CDR2 SAAADI. Deletions cut 10 bases from V and 3 bases from J, with 11 bases between. CDR3 DNA: TGCGCCATAGGACTTACAACAGATACGCAGTATTTT. Amino acid sequence: CAIGLTTDTQYF.

The V and J genes are TRBV19 and TRBJ2-7; 10 bases align to TRBD2. Germline-derived CDR1 and CDR2 are LNHDA and SQIVND (reference sequence). This CDR3 spans 16 amino acids. With V trimmed by 9 bases and J by 2 bases, 13 bases remained unmatched. The CDR3 sequence: CASSSSGGLRTYEQYF. CDR3 bases: TGTGCCAGCTCGTCTAGCGGGGGTCTCCGGACCTACGAGCAGTACTTC.

Points on this clone: The sample has other DNA sequences that encode this CDR3 too. The V gene is TRBV6-5, the J gene TRBJ1-2; tentatively, D is TRBD1 (6 bases). V was trimmed by 7 bases and J by 8 bases, leaving 17 bases between them. Germline V gene data show CDR1 as MNHEY and CDR2 as SVGAGI. This CDR3 is built from 13 residues. This chain's CDR3 is CASTTGQSLGYTF. CDR3 nucleotide sequence: TGTGCCAGCACCACGGGACAATCCCTCGGCTACACCTTC.

The CDR3 sequence is CASSSRQGSDTQYF. The CDR3 DNA reads as TGTGCCAGCAGTTCGAGACAGGGGTCCGATACGCAGTATTTT. The chain is built from TRBV27 and TRBJ2-3, with TRBD1 matching over 8 bases. CDR1 is MNHEY and CDR2 is SMNVEV in the germline V gene (reference sequence). CDR3 size: 14 residues. V trimming: 4 bases; J trimming: 6 bases; junction bases outside the gene matches: 6.

This clone showed up just once. The chain carries TRBV7-2 and TRBJ2-3; 7 positions agree with TRBD1. V lost 6 bases to trimming and J lost 0 bases; unmatched junction nucleotides: 9. CDR1 is SGHTA, CDR2 FQGNSA, per germline. The CDR3 consists of 16 residues. This chain's CDR3 is CASSQTGLISTDTQYF. CDR3 DNA: TGTGCCAGCAGTCAGACAGGGCTGATTAGCACAGATACGCAGTATTTT.

This clone was detected only a few times. The V call is TRBV18, the J call TRBJ1-1; 8 bases align to TRBD1. Germline values: CDR1 KGHSH, CDR2 LQKENI. The CDR3 runs to 13 residues. J was trimmed by 4 bases and V by 5 bases; bases with no gene match: 3. CDR3 DNA sequence: TGTGCCAGCTCAAACAGGGGGGGCACTGAAGCTTTCTTT. Residues: CASSNRGGTEAFF.